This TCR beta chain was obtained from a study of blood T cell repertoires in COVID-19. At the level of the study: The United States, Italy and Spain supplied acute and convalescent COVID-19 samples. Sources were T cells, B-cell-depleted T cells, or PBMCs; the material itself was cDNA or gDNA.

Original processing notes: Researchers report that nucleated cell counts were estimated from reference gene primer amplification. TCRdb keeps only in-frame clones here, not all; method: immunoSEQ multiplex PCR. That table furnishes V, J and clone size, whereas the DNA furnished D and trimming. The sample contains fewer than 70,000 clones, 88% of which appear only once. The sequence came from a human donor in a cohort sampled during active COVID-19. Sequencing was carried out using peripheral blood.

The CDR3 sequence: CASSWTDNTEAFF. The CDR3 nucleotides read TGTGCCAGCAGTTGGACTGACAACACTGAAGCTTTCTTT. This rearrangement joins TRBV12-3 or TRBV12-4 to TRBJ1-1; unclear D gene. Trimming left V 4 bases short and J 2 bases short, with 8 bases between. The CDR3 is 13 amino acids.